The clone carrying this TCR beta chain came up a few times. These data are taken from a study of blood T cell repertoires in COVID-19. The CDR3 is 14 amino acids. Per germline, CDR1 SGHNT and CDR2 YENEEA. V dropped 2 bases and J dropped 6 bases, with 11 bases sitting between them. In the original processing: How many nucleated cells were present was estimated from reference gene primer amplification. Only in-frame clones appear in the TCRdb table, and some are missing; sequencing was by immunoSEQ multiplex PCR. The D gene and trimming were derived from the DNA, and the V and J assignments and clone size from that table. This table holds more than 200,000 clones, 70% to 90% found once.

This rearrangement joins TRBV11-3 to TRBJ2-1; D ambiguous. The receptor comes from a woman aged 45 to 65 who had recovered from COVID-19. Material: PBMCs or T cells enriched from blood (not recorded which). The CDR3: CASSLNSQSNEQFF. CDR3 sequence (DNA): TGTGCCAGCAGCTTAAATAGCCAATCCAATGAGCAGTTCTTC.